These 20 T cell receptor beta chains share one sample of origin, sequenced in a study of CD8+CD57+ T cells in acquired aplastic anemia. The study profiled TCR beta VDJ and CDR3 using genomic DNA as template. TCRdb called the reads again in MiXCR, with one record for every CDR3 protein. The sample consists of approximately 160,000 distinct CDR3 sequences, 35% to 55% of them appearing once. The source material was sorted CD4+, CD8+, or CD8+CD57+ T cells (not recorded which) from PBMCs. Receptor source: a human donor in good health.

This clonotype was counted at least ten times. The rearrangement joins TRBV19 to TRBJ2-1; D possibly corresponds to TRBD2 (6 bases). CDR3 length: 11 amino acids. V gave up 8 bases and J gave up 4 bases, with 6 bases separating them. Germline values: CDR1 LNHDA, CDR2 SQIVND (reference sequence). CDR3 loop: CASGGYNEQFF. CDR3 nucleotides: TGTGCCAGTGGGGGGTACAATGAGCAGTTCTTC.

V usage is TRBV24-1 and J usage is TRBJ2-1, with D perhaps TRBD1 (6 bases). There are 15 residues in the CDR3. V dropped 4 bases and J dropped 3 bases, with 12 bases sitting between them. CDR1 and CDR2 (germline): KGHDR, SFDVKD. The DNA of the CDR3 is TGTGCCACCAGTGACCCCCTCAGGGGCTACAATGAGCAGTTCTTC. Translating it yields CATSDPLRGYNEQFF.

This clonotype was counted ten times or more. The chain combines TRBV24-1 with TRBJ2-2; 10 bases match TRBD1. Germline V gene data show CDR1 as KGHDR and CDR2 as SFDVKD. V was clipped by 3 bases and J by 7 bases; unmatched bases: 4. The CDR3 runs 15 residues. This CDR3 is CATSDTGTGDGELFF. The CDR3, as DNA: TGTGCCACCAGTGATACCGGGACAGGGGACGGGGAGCTGTTTTTT.

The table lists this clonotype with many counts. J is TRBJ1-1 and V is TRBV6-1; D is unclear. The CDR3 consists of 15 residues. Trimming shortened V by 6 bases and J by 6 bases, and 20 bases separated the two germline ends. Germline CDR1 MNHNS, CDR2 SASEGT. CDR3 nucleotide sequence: TGTGCCAGCAGGGTTTCTCTGGGGATCGTCGCTGAAGCTTTCTTT. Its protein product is CASRVSLGIVAEAFF.

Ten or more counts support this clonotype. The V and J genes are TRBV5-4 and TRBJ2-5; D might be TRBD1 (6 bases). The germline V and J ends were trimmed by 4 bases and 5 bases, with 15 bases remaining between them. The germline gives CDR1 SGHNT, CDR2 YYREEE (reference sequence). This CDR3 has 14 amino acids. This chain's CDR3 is CASSLQGPPETQYF. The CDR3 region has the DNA TGTGCCAGCAGCCTCCAGGGGCCCCCCGAGACCCAGTACTTC.

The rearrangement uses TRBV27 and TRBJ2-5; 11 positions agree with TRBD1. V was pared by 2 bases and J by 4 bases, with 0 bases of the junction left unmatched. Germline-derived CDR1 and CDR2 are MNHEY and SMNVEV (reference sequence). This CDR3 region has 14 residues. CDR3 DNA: TGTGCCAGCAGTTTAGGGACAGGGGGAGAGACCCAGTACTTC. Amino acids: CASSLGTGGETQYF.

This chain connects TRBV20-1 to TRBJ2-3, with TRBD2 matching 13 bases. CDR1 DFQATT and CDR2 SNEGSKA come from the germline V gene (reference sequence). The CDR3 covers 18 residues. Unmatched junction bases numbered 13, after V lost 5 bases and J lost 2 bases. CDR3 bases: TGCAGTGCTTTAAGCCAGGTACTAGCGGGAGGGGACACAGATACGCAGTATTTT. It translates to CSALSQVLAGGDTDTQYF.

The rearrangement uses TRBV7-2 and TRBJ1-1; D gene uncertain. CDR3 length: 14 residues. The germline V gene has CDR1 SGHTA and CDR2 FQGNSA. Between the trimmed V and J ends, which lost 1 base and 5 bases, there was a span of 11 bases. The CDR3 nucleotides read TGTGCCAGCAGCTTAGAGCCGGGTTGGACTGAAGCTTTCTTT. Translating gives CASSLEPGWTEAFF.

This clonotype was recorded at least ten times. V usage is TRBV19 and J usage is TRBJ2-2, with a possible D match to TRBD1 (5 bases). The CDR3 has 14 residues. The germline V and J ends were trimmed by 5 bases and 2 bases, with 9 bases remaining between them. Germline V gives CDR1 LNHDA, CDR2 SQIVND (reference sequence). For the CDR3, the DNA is TGTGCCAGTAGTTTACAGGTTAACACCGGGGAGCTGTTTTTT. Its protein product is CASSLQVNTGELFF.

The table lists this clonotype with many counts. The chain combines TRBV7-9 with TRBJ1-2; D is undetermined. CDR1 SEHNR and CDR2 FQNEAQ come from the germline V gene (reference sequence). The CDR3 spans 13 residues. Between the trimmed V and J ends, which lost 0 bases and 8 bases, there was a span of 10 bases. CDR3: CASSLADTGGYTF. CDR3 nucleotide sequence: TGTGCCAGCAGCTTAGCCGATACCGGCGGCTACACCTTC.

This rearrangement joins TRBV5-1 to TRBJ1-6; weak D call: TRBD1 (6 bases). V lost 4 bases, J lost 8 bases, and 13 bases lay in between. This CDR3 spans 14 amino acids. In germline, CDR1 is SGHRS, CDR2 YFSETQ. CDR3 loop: CASSGTGSDSPLHF. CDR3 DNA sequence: TGCGCCAGCAGCGGCACAGGGTCGGATTCACCCCTCCACTTT.

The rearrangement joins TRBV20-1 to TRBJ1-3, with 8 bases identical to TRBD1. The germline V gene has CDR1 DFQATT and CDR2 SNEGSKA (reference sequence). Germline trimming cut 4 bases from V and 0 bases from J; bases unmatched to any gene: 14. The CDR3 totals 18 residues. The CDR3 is CSAKEGFGQGFSGNTIYF. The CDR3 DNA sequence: TGCAGTGCTAAGGAAGGGTTTGGACAGGGTTTCTCTGGAAACACCATATATTTT.

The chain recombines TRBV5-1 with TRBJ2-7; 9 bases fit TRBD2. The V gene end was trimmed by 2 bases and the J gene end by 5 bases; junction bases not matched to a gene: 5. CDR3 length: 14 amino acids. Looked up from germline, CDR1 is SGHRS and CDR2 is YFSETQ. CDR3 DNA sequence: TGCGCCAGCAGCTTTGGCGGGAGGGTCGACGAGCAGTACTTC. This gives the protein CASSFGGRVDEQYF.

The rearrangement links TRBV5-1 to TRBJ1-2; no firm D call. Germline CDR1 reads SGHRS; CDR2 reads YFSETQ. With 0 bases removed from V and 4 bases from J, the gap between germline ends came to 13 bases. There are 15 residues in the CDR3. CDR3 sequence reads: CASSLEPGSVYGYTF. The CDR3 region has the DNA TGCGCCAGCAGCTTGGAACCTGGCAGCGTCTATGGCTACACCTTC.

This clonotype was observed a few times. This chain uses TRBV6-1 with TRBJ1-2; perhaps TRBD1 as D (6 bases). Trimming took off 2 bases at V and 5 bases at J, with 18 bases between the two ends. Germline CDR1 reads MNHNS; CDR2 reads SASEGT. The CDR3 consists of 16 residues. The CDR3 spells CASSERPPAGAYGYTF. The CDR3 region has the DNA TGTGCCAGCAGTGAAAGGCCCCCCGCGGGGGCTTATGGCTACACCTTC.

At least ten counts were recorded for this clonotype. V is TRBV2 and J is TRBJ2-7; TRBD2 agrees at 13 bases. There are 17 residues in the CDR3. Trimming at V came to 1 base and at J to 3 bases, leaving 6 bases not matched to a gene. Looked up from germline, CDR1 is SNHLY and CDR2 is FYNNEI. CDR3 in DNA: TGTGCCAGCAGTGAAGATGGGACTAGCGGGACCCGCTACGAGCAGTACTTC. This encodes CASSEDGTSGTRYEQYF.

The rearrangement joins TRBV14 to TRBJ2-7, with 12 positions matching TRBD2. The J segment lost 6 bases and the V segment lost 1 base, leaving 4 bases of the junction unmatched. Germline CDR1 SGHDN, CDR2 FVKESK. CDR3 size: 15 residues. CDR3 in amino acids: CASSQGLAGAAEQYF. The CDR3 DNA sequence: TGTGCCAGCAGCCAAGGACTAGCGGGGGCTGCCGAGCAGTACTTC.

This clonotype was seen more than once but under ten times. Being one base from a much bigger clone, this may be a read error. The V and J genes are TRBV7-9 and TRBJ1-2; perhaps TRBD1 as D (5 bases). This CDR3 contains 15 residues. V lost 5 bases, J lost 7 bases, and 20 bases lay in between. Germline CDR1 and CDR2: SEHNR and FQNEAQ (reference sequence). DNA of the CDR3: TGTGCCAGCAGCCAGGGTCAGAGGCCCCCACTTGGCTACACCTTC. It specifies CASSQGQRPPLGYTF.

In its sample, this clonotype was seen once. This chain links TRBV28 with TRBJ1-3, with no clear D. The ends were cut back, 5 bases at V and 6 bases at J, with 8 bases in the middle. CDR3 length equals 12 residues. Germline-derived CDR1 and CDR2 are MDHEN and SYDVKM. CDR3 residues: CASSQIQNTIYF. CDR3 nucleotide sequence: TGTGCCAGCAGTCAGATTCAAAACACCATATATTTT.

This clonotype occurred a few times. The CDR3 reads CASSDSGSVGEQFF. The CDR3 DNA sequence: TGTGCCAGCAGCGATAGCGGGAGTGTCGGTGAGCAGTTCTTC. The chain combines TRBV2 with TRBJ2-1, with 9 bases fitting TRBD2. CDR3 size: 14 residues. Looked up from germline, CDR1 is SNHLY and CDR2 is FYNNEI. With V trimmed by 6 bases and J by 9 bases, 9 bases remained unmatched.